This section outlines one TCR beta chain sequence together with its context. What it binds is not known. The data belong to a study of vaccination effects on CD4 cells after COVID-19. Findings and limits, study-wide: The vaccine-induced clones of healthy vaccinees included only 1 of 255 that cross-reacted with common cold coronaviruses.

Germline CDR1 and CDR2: ENHRY and SYGVKD. The CDR3 is 15 amino acids. Deletions cut 6 bases from V and 2 bases from J, with 16 bases between. Expansion of antigen-specific CD4+ T cells with viral peptide pools was carried out by the ViraFEST assay before sequencing. Culture proceeded for under twelve days, and CD4+ T cells were then isolated. Participants got two doses of BNT162b2 or mRNA-1273 vaccine. Researchers swapped half the medium for IL-2 medium on both days 3 and 7. Profiling relied on immunoSEQ multiplex PCR, and the TCRdb table lists in-frame clones only, not all of them. Of tens of thousands of clones detected, 70% to 85% appear once; the ten largest clones hold around 1.5%.

The V call is TRBV10-3, the J call TRBJ2-5; D may match TRBD1 or TRBD2 (5 bases each). The source of this sequence is a human donor who received a COVID-19 vaccine. The sample was CD4+ T cells from PBMCs cultured with HCoV-229E spike peptides, taken after COVID-19 vaccination. As DNA, the CDR3 is TGTGCCATCAGACTGGGGGTCGGGGTACAAGAGACCCAGTACTTC. Translation gives CAIRLGVGVQETQYF.